This T cell receptor (beta chain) was profiled in a study of shared clonotypes between healthy human individuals. This clone occurred once. What it binds is not known. CDR3 length equals 19 residues. The germline gives CDR1 SGDLS, CDR2 YYNGEE. V trimming: 4 bases; J trimming: 2 bases; junction bases outside the gene matches: 19. Findings and limits, study-wide: It was the few donors that limited the genetic and exposure-history diversity represented.

The method was immunoSEQ multiplex PCR; TCRdb's version includes in-frame clones alone and lacks a portion of them. Of about 520,000 clones in the sample, roughly 80% were seen once. The chain employs TRBV9 and TRBJ2-3; 7 nucleotides line up with TRBD2. The clonotype comes from a middle-aged woman in good health. Some clones in this sample may be carry-over from other donors' samples. Sample: PBMCs. This CDR3 is CASSPRTSPNLPPTDTQYF. The CDR3, as DNA: TGTGCCAGCAGCCCGAGGACTAGTCCCAACCTCCCCCCCACAGATACGCAGTATTTT.